Listed here is a single TCR beta chain. The germline V gene has CDR1 MGHRA and CDR2 YSYEKL. Unmatched junction bases numbered 1, after V lost 4 bases and J lost 5 bases. The CDR3 is 13 amino acids. The record originates from a study of blood T cell repertoires in COVID-19. Study summary: Researchers got acute and convalescent COVID-19 samples from the United States, Italy and Spain. PBMCs, B-cell-depleted T cells, or T cells were the source of the cDNA or gDNA that made up the material.

Original processing notes: From reference gene primer amplification, estimates of nucleated cell counts were derived. Assay: immunoSEQ multiplex PCR; the TCRdb copy retains only in-frame clones and omits some. V and J calls plus clone size are reproduced from that table; the DNA served to infer D and trimming. The repertoire includes 180,000 or so clones, roughly 86% of them detected once, and about 6.5% sits in the top ten. The chain recombines TRBV4-1 with TRBJ2-5; 10 bases align to TRBD2. This TCR was recovered from a woman of 80 years or more in a cohort sampled during active or convalescent COVID-19. Sequencing input: peripheral blood. The chain's CDR3 is CASSLGLAETQYF. In DNA form, the CDR3 reads TGCGCCAGCAGCCTGGGACTAGCGGAGACCCAGTACTTC.